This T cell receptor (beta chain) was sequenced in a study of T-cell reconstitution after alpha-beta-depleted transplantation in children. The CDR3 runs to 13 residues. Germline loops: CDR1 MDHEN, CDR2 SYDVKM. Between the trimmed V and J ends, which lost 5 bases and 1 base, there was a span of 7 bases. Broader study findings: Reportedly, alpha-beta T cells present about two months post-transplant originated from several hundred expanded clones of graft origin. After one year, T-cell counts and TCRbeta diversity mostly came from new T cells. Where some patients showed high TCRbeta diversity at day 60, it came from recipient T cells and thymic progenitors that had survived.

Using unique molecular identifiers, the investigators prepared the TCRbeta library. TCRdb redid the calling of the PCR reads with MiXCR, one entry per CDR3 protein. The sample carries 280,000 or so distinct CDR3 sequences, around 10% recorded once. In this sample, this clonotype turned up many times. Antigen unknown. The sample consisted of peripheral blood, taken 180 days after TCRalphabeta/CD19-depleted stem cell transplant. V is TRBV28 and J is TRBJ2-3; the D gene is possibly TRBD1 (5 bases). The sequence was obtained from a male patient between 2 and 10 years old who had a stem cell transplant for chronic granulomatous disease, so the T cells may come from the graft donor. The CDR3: CASSRRGTDTQYF. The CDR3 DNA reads TGTGCCAGCAGTCGCAGGGGCACAGATACGCAGTATTTT.